This T cell receptor (beta chain) derives from a study of cytomegalovirus exposure and HLA in healthy donors. On the study more broadly: Among about 200 million T cells, an earlier analysis found roughly 110 million unique TCR beta sequences. Study-level results: A later analysis linked a missense variant in DCLRE1C to the trimming of TCR beta V and J genes. In an earlier analysis, about 87% or about 30%: the productive usage of most TCR beta V segments.

Donors sampled were nominally healthy, though unrecorded immune exposures were likely. Concerning this clone itself: Its target is unknown.

Vbeta (60) and Jbeta (13) primers were used in the PCR. Profiled with immunoSEQ multiplex PCR; TCRdb holds only in-frame clones, not every one. Here the sample spans 95,000 to 150,000 clones, around 67% being singletons. The CDR3 spans 16 residues. Per germline, CDR1 LGHNA and CDR2 YNFKEQ. V lost 1 base and J lost 2, with 15 bases in between. The sample consisted of PBMCs. V and J are TRBV4-2 and TRBJ2-7, with D maybe TRBD2 (5 bases). The sequence was collected from a woman in her forties in good health and CMV-seronegative. The CDR3: CASSQGSSFAPYEQYF. Written as DNA, the CDR3 is TGTGCCAGCAGCCAAGGATCTAGCTTTGCCCCCTACGAGCAGTACTTC.